Listed here is a single TCR beta chain. The sample comes from a study of blood T cell repertoires in COVID-19. Across the whole study: There were acute and convalescent COVID-19 samples, and they came from the United States, Italy and Spain. From T cells, B-cell-depleted T cells, or PBMCs came the material, which was cDNA or gDNA.

Authors' methods: Amplifying reference gene primers gave estimates of nucleated cell counts. Assay: immunoSEQ multiplex PCR; the TCRdb copy retains only in-frame clones and omits some. V, J and clone size are those of that table, while D and trimming were read from the DNA. The profile shows around 250,000 clones, 88% of them singletons. CDR1 LNHDA and CDR2 SQIVND come from the germline V gene (reference sequence). CDR3 length: 16 residues. The ends lost 7 bases at V and 0 bases at J; junction bases unmatched: 3. The chain combines TRBV19 with TRBJ2-6, with 10 bases fitting TRBD2. The material sequenced was peripheral blood. The clonotype was recovered from a human donor in a cohort sampled during active COVID-19. CDR3 residues: CASNLAGASGANVLTF. Written as DNA, the CDR3 is TGTGCCAGTAATCTAGCGGGAGCCTCTGGGGCCAACGTCCTGACTTTC.